The subject of this entry is one T cell receptor beta chain. The antigen remains unidentified. The V end lost 2 bases, the J end lost 8 bases, and 10 bases lay between the germline ends. This CDR3 spans 13 amino acids. In germline, CDR1 is LNHDA, CDR2 SQIVND (reference sequence). TCRdb re-called the 5' RACE reads through MiXCR, storing one row per CDR3 protein. The sample lists some 180,000 distinct CDR3 sequences, over 10% occurring once. This entry belongs to a study of T-cell memory formation after mild COVID-19. Study overall: TCR clusters were largely donor specific.

Whole-study findings and limits: Prior to infection, memory already included some responding clones, suggesting cross-reactive memory joined. CD4+ bias marked clones expanding day 15 to 37, unlike balanced contracting clones.

The receptor was isolated from a man younger than 30 who had mild COVID-19 (a few samples of this study predate the infection). Cell type and time point are not known. The chain employs TRBV19 and TRBJ2-1; D may be TRBD2 (7 bases). The sequenced material came from PBMCs or a T cell subset sorted from them (not recorded which). CDR3 sequence reads: CASSIRGADEQFF. The CDR3 coding sequence is TGTGCCAGTAGTATACGGGGGGCGGATGAGCAGTTCTTC.